Shown below are 14 T cell receptor beta chains from a single sample sequenced in a study of shared clonotypes between healthy human individuals. Selected positively for CCR7 and CD45RO-negative, naive CD8 cells excluded terminally differentiated effector memory CD45RA+ cells. Some clones are missing from TCRdb's copy, which holds only in-frame ones; the method was immunoSEQ multiplex PCR. The sample holds 2 million to 2.5 million clones, just under 95% seen once. Sequenced material: naive CD8+ T cells sorted from blood. The receptor source for this set is a man between 18 and 35 years old in good health.

The chain employs TRBV6-6 and TRBJ1-6; D gene uncertain. The CDR3 length is 15 residues. V lost 0 bases and J 3 bases, leaving 6 bases between the germline ends. From germline, CDR1 is MNHNY and CDR2 SVGAGI (reference sequence). Here the CDR3 reads CASSYSISYNSPLHF. CDR3 nucleotides: TGTGCCAGCAGTTACTCGATAAGCTATAATTCACCCCTCCACTTT.

The chain couples TRBV7-6 to TRBJ2-1; tentatively, D is TRBD2 (6 bases). CDR3 size: 16 residues. CDR1 is SGHVS, CDR2 FNYEAQ, per germline. The ends were cut back, 0 bases at V and 6 bases at J, with 15 bases in the middle. The DNA for the CDR3 is TGTGCCAGCAGCTTAGCGAGCGGGCGCCGGGGCAATGAGCAGTTCTTC. It is translated as CASSLASGRRGNEQFF. The whole variable domain, remainder taken from reference TRBV7-6 and TRBJ2-1, is GAGVSQSPRYKVTKRGQDVALRCDPISGHVSLYWYRQALGQGPEFLTYFNYEAQQDKSGLPNDRFSAERPEGSISTLTIQRTEQRDSAMYRCASSLASGRRGNEQFFGPGTRLTVL.

CDR3 nucleotides: TGTGCCATCAACGGGGGCGGGTACGAGCAGTACTTC. Its translation: CAINGGGYEQYF. The chain recombines TRBV10-3 with TRBJ2-7; perhaps D is TRBD1 or TRBD2 (6 bases each). Germline V gene sequence: CDR1 ENHRY, CDR2 SYGVKD. The CDR3 has 12 amino acids. The ends were cut back, 7 bases at V and 4 bases at J, with 11 bases in the middle.

This clone was counted a single time. The chain couples TRBV2 to TRBJ1-5; D ambiguous. This CDR3 spans 15 amino acids. From germline, CDR1 is SNHLY and CDR2 FYNNEI. V lost 3 bases, J lost 2 bases, and 11 bases lay in between. This chain's CDR3 is CASSEAGKGNQPQHF. As DNA, the CDR3 is TGTGCCAGCAGTGAGGCCGGAAAGGGCAATCAGCCCCAGCATTTT.

Concerning this clone itself: Other DNA sequences in this specimen translate into the identical CDR3. The rearrangement uses TRBV6-5 and TRBJ2-3, with 13 bases that match TRBD2. The ends lost 5 bases at V and 1 base at J; junction bases unmatched: 0. This CDR3 comprises 15 residues. CDR1 MNHEY and CDR2 SVGAGI come from the germline V gene. The CDR3 DNA follows: TGTGCCAGCAGTGGACTAGCGGGGGGCACAGATACGCAGTATTTT. Protein: CASSGLAGGTDTQYF.

The chain joins TRBV9 to TRBJ1-1; D is undetermined. Germline CDR1 reads SGDLS; CDR2 reads YYNGEE. V gave up 2 bases and J gave up 2 bases, with 7 bases separating them. This CDR3 region has 13 residues. CDR3 loop: CASSVQINTEAFF. CDR3 coding DNA: TGTGCCAGCAGCGTTCAGATTAACACTGAAGCTTTCTTT.

As to this clone: Other nucleotide sequences from this sample produce the same CDR3. The CDR3 protein is CASSYGGSYEQYF. The CDR3 nucleotides are TGTGCCAGCAGTTACGGGGGATCCTACGAGCAGTACTTC. J is TRBJ2-7 and V is TRBV27; the D gene is possibly TRBD2 (6 bases). Germline V gene sequence: CDR1 MNHEY, CDR2 SMNVEV (reference sequence). With 4 bases removed from V and 1 base from J, the gap between germline ends came to 8 bases. The CDR3 is made up of 13 amino acids.

The rearrangement joins TRBV2 to TRBJ1-1, with D hard to call. The CDR3 contains 10 residues. Per germline, CDR1 SNHLY and CDR2 FYNNEI. Trimming stripped 4 bases from V and 7 bases from J, with 4 bases between. The CDR3 region is CASSGGEAFF. DNA for the CDR3: TGTGCCAGCAGTGGTGGTGAAGCTTTCTTT.

V and J are TRBV27 and TRBJ2-7; TRBD1 agrees at 7 bases. This CDR3 is 15 amino acids long. V was clipped by 6 bases and J by 5 bases; unmatched bases: 13. The germline V gene has CDR1 MNHEY and CDR2 SMNVEV (reference sequence). Here the CDR3 DNA reads TGTGCCAGCAGCTCAAGGGGGACAGAATACGACGAGCAGTACTTC. Translation: CASSSRGTEYDEQYF.

The V and J genes are TRBV29-1 and TRBJ1-1; D remains ambiguous. This CDR3 is 12 amino acids long. CDR1 is SQVTM, CDR2 ANQGSEA, per germline. The V and J ends lost 3 bases and 7 bases respectively, with 12 bases between them. The CDR3 DNA reads TGCAGCGTTGAGGAGGGCTCTTTTGAAGCTTTCTTT. Its protein product is CSVEEGSFEAFF.

This chain links TRBV2 with TRBJ2-1; unclear D gene. Trimming stripped 6 bases from V and 8 bases from J, with 17 bases between. The CDR3 sequence is 14 residues long. Germline CDR1 is SNHLY and CDR2 is FYNNEI. In DNA, the CDR3 is TGTGCCAGCAGGCCCTGGGCAGCCGGCGATGAGCAGTTCTTC. This sequence encodes CASRPWAAGDEQFF. Combining the CDR3 with reference TRBV2 and TRBJ2-1 gives the whole variable domain EPEVTQTPSHQVTQMGQEVILRCVPISNHLYFYWYRQILGQKVEFLVSFYNNEISEKSEIFDDQFSVERPDGSNFTLKIRSTKLEDSAMYFCASRPWAAGDEQFFGPGTRLTVL.

The chain has TRBV10-3 and TRBJ2-7; TRBD2 matches 10 bases. The CDR3 runs to 15 residues. Looked up from germline, CDR1 is ENHRY and CDR2 is SYGVKD. With V trimmed by 4 bases and J by 4 bases, 7 bases remained unmatched. The CDR3 DNA reads as TGTGCCATCAGTGGGGGGACTAGCGAGTTTTACGAGCAGTACTTC. Protein product: CAISGGTSEFYEQYF.

The V call is TRBV2, the J call TRBJ1-5; tentative D call: TRBD1 (5 bases). Germline V lookup: CDR1 SNHLY, CDR2 FYNNEI. Trimming shortened V by 5 bases and J by 3 bases, and 14 bases separated the two germline ends. This CDR3 comprises 15 residues. CDR3 DNA sequence: TGTGCCAGCAGTTGGGGGTTTGGCGACAATCAGCCCCAGCATTTT. It encodes CASSWGFGDNQPQHF.

Comments on this clone: The sample contains more than one DNA sequence encoding this CDR3. J is TRBJ2-1 and V is TRBV7-9, with no clear D. This CDR3 is 12 amino acids long. V gave up 1 base and J gave up 7 bases, with 5 bases separating them. Per germline, CDR1 SEHNR and CDR2 FQNEAQ (reference sequence). The CDR3 coding sequence is TGTGCCAGCAGCTTAGGCAGGAATGAGCAGTTCTTC. It yields the protein CASSLGRNEQFF.